Shown below are 27 T cell receptor beta chains from a single sample sequenced in a study of neurological immune-mediated disorders. Time point reported: technical triplicate 2. In TCRdb, the 5' RACE reads were re-called with MiXCR into one record per CDR3 protein. Of roughly 32,000 distinct CDR3 sequences detected, roughly 15% appear once; the ten largest clones hold approximately 5.4%. Material: CD4+ T cells from blood. These receptors were collected from a female donor with HTLV-1-associated myelopathy (HAM/TSP).

This clonotype was found many times. This chain joins TRBV6-2 or TRBV6-3 and TRBJ2-7; 10 positions match TRBD2. Germline V lookup: CDR1 MNHEY, CDR2 SVGEGT. This CDR3 has 15 residues. V lost 5 bases to trimming and J lost 2 bases; unmatched junction nucleotides: 6. CDR3 bases: TGTGCCAGCAGTGACACTAGCGGGGAGACCTACGAGCAGTACTTC. It translates to CASSDTSGETYEQYF.

This clonotype was seen many times. V and J are TRBV4-2 and TRBJ1-2; possibly TRBD1 for D (5 bases). The CDR3 runs 15 residues. CDR1 is LGHNA, CDR2 YNFKEQ, per germline. The V gene lost 1 base and the J gene lost 2 bases, with 11 bases spanning the gap. Written as DNA, the CDR3 is TGTGCCAGCAGCCAAGTAGCAGGGCAGAACTATGGCTACACCTTC. It is translated as CASSQVAGQNYGYTF.

Ten or more counts support this clonotype. The chain recombines TRBV27 with TRBJ1-1; possibly TRBD1 for D (5 bases). Trimming stripped 8 bases from V and 2 bases from J, with 15 bases between. This CDR3 comprises 14 residues. Germline V CDR1 and CDR2: MNHEY, SMNVEV (reference sequence). CDR3 nucleotide sequence: TGTGCCAGCGGTTCAGGGTGGGACAACACTGAAGCTTTCTTT. Amino acids: CASGSGWDNTEAFF.

This clonotype was seen ten or more times. The CDR3 here is CASSLGRGHNEKLFF. CDR3 in DNA: TGTGCCAGCAGCTTAGGCCGTGGGCATAATGAAAAACTGTTTTTT. The gene calls are TRBV7-9 and TRBJ1-4; D unclear. This CDR3 has 15 amino acids. CDR1 is SEHNR, CDR2 FQNEAQ, per germline (reference sequence). Deletions cut 1 base from V and 4 bases from J, with 10 bases between.

Many counts were recorded for this clonotype. The rearrangement links TRBV6-5 to TRBJ1-2; TRBD1 is a possible D gene (5 bases). Germline assignment: CDR1 MNHEY and CDR2 SVGAGI. This CDR3 spans 15 amino acids. Trimming removed 6 bases at V and 5 bases at J, with 19 bases between. The CDR3 spells CASSPYGEGIYGYTF. The CDR3, as DNA: TGTGCCAGCAGCCCCTATGGAGAGGGGATATATGGCTACACCTTC.

Ten or more counts support this clonotype. The V gene is TRBV19, the J gene TRBJ2-2; 9 bases map to TRBD2. The CDR3 is made up of 17 amino acids. Trimming cost V 7 bases and J 0 bases; bases outside gene matches: 9. In germline, CDR1 is LNHDA, CDR2 SQIVND (reference sequence). The CDR3 nucleotides are TGTGCCAGTAACCCCGGCCTAGCGGGGCCGAACACCGGGGAGCTGTTTTTT. Amino acid sequence: CASNPGLAGPNTGELFF.

This clonotype was picked up many times. This chain joins TRBV18 and TRBJ2-2; 8 positions agree with TRBD1. The junction had 10 bases not matched to a gene; V was cut back by 3 bases and J by 4 bases. This CDR3 spans 17 amino acids. Germline values: CDR1 KGHSH, CDR2 LQKENI. The CDR3 spells CASSPDRGRRGTGELFF. The CDR3 bases are TGTGCCAGCTCACCCGACAGGGGACGGAGGGGCACCGGGGAGCTGTTTTTT.

This clonotype has ten or more counts. J is TRBJ2-5 and V is TRBV4-2; 9 bases fit TRBD2. Germline V gives CDR1 LGHNA, CDR2 YNFKEQ. The CDR3 has 16 amino acids. J lost 5 bases, V lost 1 base, and 8 bases had no gene match. CDR3 DNA sequence: TGTGCCAGCAGCCAAGGGAGCGGGGGGAAGTGGGAGACCCAGTACTTC. It encodes CASSQGSGGKWETQYF.

This clonotype was counted ten times or more. V and J are TRBV6-5 and TRBJ1-5, with 7 bases matching TRBD1. Germline assignment: CDR1 MNHEY and CDR2 SVGAGI. The J segment lost 1 base and the V segment lost 6 bases, leaving 6 bases of the junction unmatched. This CDR3 has 15 residues. The CDR3 nucleotides read TGTGCCAGCAGCAGGGACAGTTCGAGCAATCAGCCCCAGCATTTT. It yields the protein CASSRDSSSNQPQHF.

This chain joins TRBV7-2 and TRBJ2-7; unclear D gene. V gave up 3 bases and J gave up 1 base, with 25 bases separating them. This CDR3 comprises 19 residues. The germline CDR1 and CDR2 sequences are SGHTA and FQGNSA. CDR3 DNA sequence: TGTGCCAGCAGCTTTAGGAGTCCTGAGGTGGGCAAACGATCCTACGAGCAGTACTTC. Translating it yields CASSFRSPEVGKRSYEQYF.

Worth noting for this clonotype: It is likely a read error, because the conserved phenylalanine at the end of the CDR3 is missing. The V and J genes are TRBV7-9 and TRBJ2-7, with a possible D match to TRBD2 (5 bases). Germline V gives CDR1 SEHNR, CDR2 FQNEAQ (reference sequence). Trimming stripped 4 bases from V and 7 bases from J, with 8 bases between. The CDR3 is 11 amino acids. The CDR3 DNA sequence: TGTGCCAGCAGCTACCGGGGAGAGCAGTACTTA. Its protein is CASSYRGEQYL.

This clonotype was seen many times. The chain uses TRBV7-2 and TRBJ2-5; D is perhaps TRBD1 or TRBD2 (6 bases each). From germline, CDR1 is SGHTA and CDR2 FQGNSA. The CDR3 loop spans 13 amino acids. The V end was cut by 7 bases, the J end by 4 bases, with 13 bases between. CDR3 residues: CASNMGGGETQYF. The CDR3 coding sequence is TGTGCCAGCAACATGGGGGGCGGAGAGACCCAGTACTTC.

This clonotype was seen ten or more times. The chain employs TRBV20-1 and TRBJ2-7; no clear D. V lost 5 bases and J 5 bases, leaving 16 bases between the germline ends. This CDR3 is 13 amino acids long. Germline CDR1 reads DFQATT; CDR2 reads SNEGSKA (reference sequence). The CDR3, as DNA: TGCAGTGCTCCCGGGCTAAATGGGCACGAGCAGTACTTC. As protein: CSAPGLNGHEQYF.

This clonotype was found many times. The chain recombines TRBV6-2 or TRBV6-3 with TRBJ1-1; a possible D gene is TRBD1 (6 bases). The CDR3 contains 14 residues. V was shortened by 6 bases and J by 9 bases, with 20 bases between the two germline ends. Germline CDR1 and CDR2: MNHEY and SVGEGT. The CDR3 DNA reads as TGTGCCAGCAGATCCGGGACAACGACTTCTAAAGCTTTCTTT. As protein: CASRSGTTTSKAFF.

This chain connects TRBV7-6 to TRBJ2-3; 8 bases agree with TRBD1. CDR3 size: 15 residues. V shed 5 bases and J 2 bases; nucleotides not matched to a gene: 6. Germline CDR1 reads SGHVS; CDR2 reads FNYEAQ. The CDR3 is CASSNQGATTDTQYF. CDR3 in DNA: TGTGCCAGCAGCAATCAGGGGGCGACCACAGATACGCAGTATTTT.

In this sample, this clonotype turned up many times. The chain carries TRBV5-1 and TRBJ1-6, with D possibly TRBD1 on 5 matching bases. The V gene's germline CDR1 is SGHRS and CDR2 YFSETQ. Trimming took off 3 bases at V and 5 bases at J, with 12 bases between the two ends. This CDR3 comprises 15 residues. In nucleotides, the CDR3 is TGCGCCAGCAGCTGGGAGACAGTTAATAATTCACCCCTCCACTTT. This translates into CASSWETVNNSPLHF.

This clonotype was recorded many times. In nucleotides, the CDR3 is TGCGCCAGCAGCCAAGGCCCGGGACTAGCGGGGCAAGAGACCCAGTACTTC. Its translation: CASSQGPGLAGQETQYF. The chain couples TRBV4-1 to TRBJ2-5; 13 bases agree with TRBD2. The CDR3 has 17 amino acids. J gave up 2 bases and V 1 base, and 4 bases lay outside the gene matches. Germline V gene data show CDR1 as MGHRA and CDR2 as YSYEKL.

At least ten counts were recorded for this clonotype. The V call is TRBV20-1, the J call TRBJ2-3, with 8 bases identical to TRBD1. Germline CDR1 reads DFQATT; CDR2 reads SNEGSKA (reference sequence). This CDR3 is built from 14 residues. The junction had 4 bases not matched to a gene; V was cut back by 4 bases and J by 1 base. The CDR3 protein is CSATLTGGTDTQYF. CDR3 bases: TGCAGTGCTACACTGACAGGGGGCACAGATACGCAGTATTTT.

This clonotype has at least ten counts. In DNA, the CDR3 is TGTGCCAGCAGCTTAGCGGCGCGGGGGGACACCGGGGAGCTGTTTTTT. It encodes CASSLAARGDTGELFF. The V call is TRBV7-8, the J call TRBJ2-2; TRBD2 aligns across 8 bases. The CDR3 loop spans 16 amino acids. V lost 0 bases, J lost 3 bases, and 3 bases stayed unmatched. Germline loops: CDR1 SGHVS, CDR2 FQNEAQ.

This clonotype showed up many times. The gene calls are TRBV7-2 and TRBJ2-2; 9 nucleotides line up with TRBD2. CDR3 length: 15 amino acids. Germline CDR1 and CDR2: SGHTA and FQGNSA. J was trimmed by 5 bases and V by 2 bases; bases with no gene match: 3. The CDR3 reads CASSLTSGGTGELFF. CDR3 bases: TGTGCCAGCAGCTTAACAAGCGGGGGGACCGGGGAGCTGTTTTTT.

This clonotype has at least ten counts. J is TRBJ1-2 and V is TRBV6-5; TRBD1 aligns across 12 bases. The ends lost 10 bases at V and 7 bases at J; junction bases unmatched: 4. CDR1 and CDR2 (germline): MNHEY, SVGAGI. This CDR3 region has 12 residues. This CDR3 is CATGTGGFGYTF. The CDR3 region has the DNA TGTGCCACCGGGACAGGGGGCTTTGGCTACACCTTC.

This clonotype came up many times. The J gene is TRBJ2-1, the V gene TRBV7-2; no reliable D call. V was pared by 5 bases and J by 5 bases, with 13 bases between. Germline-derived CDR1 and CDR2 are SGHTA and FQGNSA. This CDR3 has 14 amino acids. The CDR3 DNA reads as TGTGCCAGCAGCGTCGGCTCTCCCCACAATGAGCAGTTCTTC. Its protein is CASSVGSPHNEQFF.

This clonotype is medium-sized in the sample. The rearrangement uses TRBV12-3 or TRBV12-4 and TRBJ2-1; possible D gene TRBD2, 5 bases. The length of the CDR3 is 15 residues. The V and J ends lost 5 bases and 8 bases respectively, with 19 bases between them. The CDR3 DNA reads as TGTGCCAGCAGTGTTCGACTAAGTAGCCCCCATGAGCAGTTCTTC. Translation: CASSVRLSSPHEQFF.

This clonotype was detected ten times or more. The genes are TRBV28 and TRBJ1-5, with 7 positions matching TRBD1. The V gene end was trimmed by 4 bases and the J gene end by 0 bases; junction bases not matched to a gene: 6. The CDR3 sequence is 16 residues long. Germline CDR1 MDHEN, CDR2 SYDVKM. CDR3 protein: CASSWGTVYSNQPQHF. DNA of the CDR3: TGTGCCAGCAGTTGGGGGACAGTTTATAGCAATCAGCCCCAGCATTTT.

This clonotype was detected ten times or more. The rearrangement uses TRBV20-1 and TRBJ1-4; D perhaps matches TRBD1 (6 bases). Germline CDR1 reads DFQATT; CDR2 reads SNEGSKA (reference sequence). Trimming took off 0 bases at V and 7 bases at J, with 12 bases between the two ends. This CDR3 spans 14 amino acids. DNA for the CDR3: TGCAGTGCTAGAGATACCCACAGGGTTGAAAAACTGTTTTTT. Translated: CSARDTHRVEKLFF.

This clonotype was picked up many times. This rearrangement joins TRBV7-2 to TRBJ2-3, with a possible D match to TRBD2 (7 bases). The CDR3 length is 15 residues. V lost 1 base and J lost 3, with 11 bases in between. Germline V gives CDR1 SGHTA, CDR2 FQGNSA. CDR3 sequence: CASSLVGGPTDTQYF. The CDR3 DNA reads TGTGCCAGCAGCTTAGTCGGGGGGCCGACAGATACGCAGTATTTT.

The chain employs TRBV30 and TRBJ1-3; no reliable D call. The V end lost 1 base, the J end lost 5 bases, and 9 bases lay between the germline ends. CDR1 is GTSNPN, CDR2 SVGIG, per germline (reference sequence). CDR3 length equals 13 residues. DNA for the CDR3: TGTGCCTGGAGTGAAGGAAACCGAAACACCATATATTTT. Translating gives CAWSEGNRNTIYF.